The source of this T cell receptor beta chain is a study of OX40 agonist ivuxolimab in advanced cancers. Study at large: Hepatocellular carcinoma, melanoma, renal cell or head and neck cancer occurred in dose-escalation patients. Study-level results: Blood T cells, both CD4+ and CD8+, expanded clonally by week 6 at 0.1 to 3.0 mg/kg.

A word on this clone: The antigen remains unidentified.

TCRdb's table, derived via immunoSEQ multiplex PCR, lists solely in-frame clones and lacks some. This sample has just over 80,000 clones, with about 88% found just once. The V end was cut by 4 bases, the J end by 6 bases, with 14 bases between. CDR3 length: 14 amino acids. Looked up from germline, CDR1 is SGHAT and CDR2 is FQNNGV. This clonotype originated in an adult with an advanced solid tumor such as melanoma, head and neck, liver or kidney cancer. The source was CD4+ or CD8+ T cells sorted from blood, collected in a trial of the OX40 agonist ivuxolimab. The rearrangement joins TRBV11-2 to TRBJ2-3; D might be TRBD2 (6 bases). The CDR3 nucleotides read TGTGCCAGCAGCTCGGGGGTGGTGATCGATACGCAGTATTTT. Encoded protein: CASSSGVVIDTQYF.